This T cell receptor beta chain was recovered during a study of blood T cells in healthy people across ages. The CDR3 runs to 16 residues. The germline CDR1 and CDR2 sequences are DFQATT and SNEGSKA (reference sequence). The V and J ends lost 0 bases and 5 bases respectively, with 19 bases between them. A second about 6 to 12 cycle PCR used barcoded and J-beta primers. MiXCR, applied by TCRdb to the 5' RACE reads, yields one record per CDR3 protein. This sample carries about a million distinct CDR3 sequences, 51% of them seen once, and the ten largest clones take about 21%. The sequence was obtained from a woman aged 55-69 years in good health. This chain uses TRBV20-1 with TRBJ1-1; possible D gene TRBD1, 5 bases. Sample: blood. CDR3 amino acids: CSARDQFTGSGTEAFF. The CDR3 DNA sequence: TGCAGTGCTAGAGATCAATTTACAGGTTCGGGAACTGAAGCTTTCTTT.